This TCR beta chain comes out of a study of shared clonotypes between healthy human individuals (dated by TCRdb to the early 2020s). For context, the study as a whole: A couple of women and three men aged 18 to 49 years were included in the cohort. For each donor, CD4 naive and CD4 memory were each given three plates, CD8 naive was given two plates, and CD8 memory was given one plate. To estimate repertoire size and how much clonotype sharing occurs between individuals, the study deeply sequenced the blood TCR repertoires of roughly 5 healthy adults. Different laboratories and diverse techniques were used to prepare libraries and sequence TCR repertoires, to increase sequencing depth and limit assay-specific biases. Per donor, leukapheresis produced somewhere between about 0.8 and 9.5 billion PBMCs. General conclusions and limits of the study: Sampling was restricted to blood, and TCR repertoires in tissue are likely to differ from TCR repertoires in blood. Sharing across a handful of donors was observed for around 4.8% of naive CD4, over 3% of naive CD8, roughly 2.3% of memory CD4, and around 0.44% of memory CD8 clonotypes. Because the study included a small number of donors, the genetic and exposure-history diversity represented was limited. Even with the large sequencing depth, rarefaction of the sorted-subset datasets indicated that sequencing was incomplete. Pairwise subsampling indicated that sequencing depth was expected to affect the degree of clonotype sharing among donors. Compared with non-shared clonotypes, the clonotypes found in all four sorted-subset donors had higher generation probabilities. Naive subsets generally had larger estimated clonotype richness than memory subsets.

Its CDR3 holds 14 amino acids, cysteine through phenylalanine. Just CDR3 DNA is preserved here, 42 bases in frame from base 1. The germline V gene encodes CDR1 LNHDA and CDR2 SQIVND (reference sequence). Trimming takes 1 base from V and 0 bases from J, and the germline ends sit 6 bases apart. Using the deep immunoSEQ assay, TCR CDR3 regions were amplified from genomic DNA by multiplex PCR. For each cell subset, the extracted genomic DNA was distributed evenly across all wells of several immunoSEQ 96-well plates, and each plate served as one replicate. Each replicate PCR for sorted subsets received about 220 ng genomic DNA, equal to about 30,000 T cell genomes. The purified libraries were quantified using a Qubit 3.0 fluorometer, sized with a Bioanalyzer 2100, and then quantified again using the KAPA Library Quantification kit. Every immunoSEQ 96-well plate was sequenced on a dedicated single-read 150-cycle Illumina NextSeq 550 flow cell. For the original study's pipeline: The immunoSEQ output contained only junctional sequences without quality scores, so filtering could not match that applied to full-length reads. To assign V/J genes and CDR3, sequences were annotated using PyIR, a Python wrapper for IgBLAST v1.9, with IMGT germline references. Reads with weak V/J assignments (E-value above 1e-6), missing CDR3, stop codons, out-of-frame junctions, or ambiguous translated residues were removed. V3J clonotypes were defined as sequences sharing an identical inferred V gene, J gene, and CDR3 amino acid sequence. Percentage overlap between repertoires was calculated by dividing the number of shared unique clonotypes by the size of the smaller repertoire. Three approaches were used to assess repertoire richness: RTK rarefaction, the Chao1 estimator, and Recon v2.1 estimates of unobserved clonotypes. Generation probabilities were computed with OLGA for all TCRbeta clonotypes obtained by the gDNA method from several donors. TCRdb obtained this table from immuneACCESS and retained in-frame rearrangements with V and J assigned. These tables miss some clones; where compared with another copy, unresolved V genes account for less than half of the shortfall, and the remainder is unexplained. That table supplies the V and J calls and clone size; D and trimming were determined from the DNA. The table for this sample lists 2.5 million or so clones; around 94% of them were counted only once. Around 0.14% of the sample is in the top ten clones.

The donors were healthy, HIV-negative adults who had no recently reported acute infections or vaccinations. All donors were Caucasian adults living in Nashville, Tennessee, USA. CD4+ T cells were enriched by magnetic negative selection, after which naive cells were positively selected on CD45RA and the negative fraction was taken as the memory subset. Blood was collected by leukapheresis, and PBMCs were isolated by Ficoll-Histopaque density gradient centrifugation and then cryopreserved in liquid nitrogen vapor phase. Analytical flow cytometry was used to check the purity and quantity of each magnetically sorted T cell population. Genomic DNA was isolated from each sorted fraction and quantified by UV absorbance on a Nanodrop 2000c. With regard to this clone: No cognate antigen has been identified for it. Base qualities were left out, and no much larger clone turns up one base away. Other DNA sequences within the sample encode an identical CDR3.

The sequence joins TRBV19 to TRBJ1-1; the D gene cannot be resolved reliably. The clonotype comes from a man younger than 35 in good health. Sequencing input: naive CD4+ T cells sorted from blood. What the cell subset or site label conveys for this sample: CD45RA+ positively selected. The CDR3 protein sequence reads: CASSIGQMNTEAFF. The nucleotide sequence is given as TGTGCCAGTAGTATAGGGCAGATGAACACTGAAGCTTTCTTT.